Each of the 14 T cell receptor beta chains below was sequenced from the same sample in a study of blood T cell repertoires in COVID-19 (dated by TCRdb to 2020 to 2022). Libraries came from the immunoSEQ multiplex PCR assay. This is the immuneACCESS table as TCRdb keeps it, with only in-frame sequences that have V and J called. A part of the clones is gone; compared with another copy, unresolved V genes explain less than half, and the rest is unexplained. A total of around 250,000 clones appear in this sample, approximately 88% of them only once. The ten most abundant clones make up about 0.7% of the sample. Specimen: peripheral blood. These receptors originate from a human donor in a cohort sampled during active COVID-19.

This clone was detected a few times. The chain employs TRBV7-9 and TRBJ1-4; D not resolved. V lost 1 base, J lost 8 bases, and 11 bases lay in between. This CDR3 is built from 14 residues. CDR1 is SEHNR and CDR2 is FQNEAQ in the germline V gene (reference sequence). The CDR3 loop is CASSLVAPPEKLFF. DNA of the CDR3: TGTGCCAGCAGCTTAGTAGCGCCCCCCGAAAAACTGTTTTTT.

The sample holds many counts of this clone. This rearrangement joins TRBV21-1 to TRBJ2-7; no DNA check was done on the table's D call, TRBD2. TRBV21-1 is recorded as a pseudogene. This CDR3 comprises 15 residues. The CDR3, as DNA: TGTGCCAGCAGCCCTCGGACTGAGGCCTCCTACGAGCAGTACTTC. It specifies CASSPRTEASYEQYF.

The CDR3 reads CASSLFNSLSGANVLTF. CDR3 coding DNA: TGCGCCAGCAGCTTGTTTAATAGCCTCTCTGGGGCCAACGTCCTGACTTTC. The rearrangement uses TRBV5-1 and TRBJ2-6; D remains ambiguous. This CDR3 spans 17 amino acids. V lost 1 base to trimming and J lost 0 bases, with 11 bases between them. Germline V gene lookup returns CDR1 SGHRS and CDR2 YFSETQ.

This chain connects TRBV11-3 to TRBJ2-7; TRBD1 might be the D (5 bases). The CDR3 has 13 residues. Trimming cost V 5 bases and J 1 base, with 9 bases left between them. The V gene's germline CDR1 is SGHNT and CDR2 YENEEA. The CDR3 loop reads CASSLDKSYEQYF. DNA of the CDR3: TGTGCCAGCAGCCTGGACAAGTCCTACGAGCAGTACTTC.

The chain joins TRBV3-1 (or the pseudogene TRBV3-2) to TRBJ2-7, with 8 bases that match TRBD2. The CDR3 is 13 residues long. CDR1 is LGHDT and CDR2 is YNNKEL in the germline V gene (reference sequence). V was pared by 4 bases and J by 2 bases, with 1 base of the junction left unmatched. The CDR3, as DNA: TGTGCCAGCAGCCCGGGGGGGACCTACGAGCAGTACTTC. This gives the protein CASSPGGTYEQYF.

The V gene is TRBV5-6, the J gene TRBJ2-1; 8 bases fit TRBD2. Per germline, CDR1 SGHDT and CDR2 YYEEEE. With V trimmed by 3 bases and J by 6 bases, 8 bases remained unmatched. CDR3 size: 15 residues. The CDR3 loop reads CASSSPRGGLNEQFF. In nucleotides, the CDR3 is TGTGCCAGCAGCTCCCCCCGGGGGGGGCTCAATGAGCAGTTCTTC.

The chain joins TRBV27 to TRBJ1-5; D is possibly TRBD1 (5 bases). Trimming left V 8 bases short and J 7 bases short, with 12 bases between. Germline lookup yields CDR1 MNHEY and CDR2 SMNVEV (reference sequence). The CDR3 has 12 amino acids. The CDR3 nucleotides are TGTGCCAGCCTTAGGGGAGGCCAGCCCCAGCATTTT. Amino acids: CASLRGGQPQHF.

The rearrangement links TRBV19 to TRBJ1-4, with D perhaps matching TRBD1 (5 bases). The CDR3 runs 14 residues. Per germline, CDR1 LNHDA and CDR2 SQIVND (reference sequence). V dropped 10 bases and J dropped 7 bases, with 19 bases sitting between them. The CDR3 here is CATKRTGEGEKLFF. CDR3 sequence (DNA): TGTGCCACCAAAAGGACGGGGGAGGGTGAAAAACTGTTTTTT.

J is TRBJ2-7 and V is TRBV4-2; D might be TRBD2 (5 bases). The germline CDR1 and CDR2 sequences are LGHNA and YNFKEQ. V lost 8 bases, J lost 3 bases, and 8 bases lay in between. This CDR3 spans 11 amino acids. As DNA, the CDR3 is TGTGCCAGCCGGGAAGGCTACGAGCAGTACTTC. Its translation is CASREGYEQYF.

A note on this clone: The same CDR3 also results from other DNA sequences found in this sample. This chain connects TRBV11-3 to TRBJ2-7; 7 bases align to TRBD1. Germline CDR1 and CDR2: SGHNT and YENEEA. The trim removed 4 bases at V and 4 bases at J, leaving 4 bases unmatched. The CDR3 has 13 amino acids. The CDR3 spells CASSSRDSYEQYF. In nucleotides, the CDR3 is TGTGCCAGCAGCTCTCGGGACAGTTACGAGCAGTACTTC.

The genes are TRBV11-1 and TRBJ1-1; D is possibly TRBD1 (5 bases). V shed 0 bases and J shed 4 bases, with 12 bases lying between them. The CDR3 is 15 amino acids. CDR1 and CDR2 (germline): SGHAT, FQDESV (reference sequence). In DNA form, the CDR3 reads TGTGCCAGCAGCTTAGCGGGGGGGTTGCGCACTGAAGCTTTCTTT. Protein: CASSLAGGLRTEAFF.

CDR3 nucleotides: TGTGCCAGCAGCTTGGGCCAACTAGATTTGTACGAGCAGTACTTC. Translated, it gives CASSLGQLDLYEQYF. The chain is built from TRBV5-6 and TRBJ2-7, with D possibly matching TRBD2 (5 bases). Looked up from germline, CDR1 is SGHDT and CDR2 is YYEEEE. V was cut by 0 bases and J by 4 bases, with 14 bases left in between. The CDR3 covers 15 residues. Combining the CDR3 with reference TRBV5-6 and TRBJ2-7 gives the whole variable domain DAGVTQSPTHLIKTRGQQVTLRCSPKSGHDTVSWYQQALGQGPQFIFQYYEEEERQRGNFPDRFSGHQFPNYSSELNVNALLLGDSALYLCASSLGQLDLYEQYFGPGTRLTVT.

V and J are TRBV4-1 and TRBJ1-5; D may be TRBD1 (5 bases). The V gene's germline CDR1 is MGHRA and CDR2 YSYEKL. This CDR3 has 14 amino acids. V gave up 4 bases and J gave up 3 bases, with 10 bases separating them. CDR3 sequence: CASSPDTTNQPQHF. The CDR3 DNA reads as TGCGCCAGCAGCCCGGACACCACCAATCAGCCCCAGCATTTT.

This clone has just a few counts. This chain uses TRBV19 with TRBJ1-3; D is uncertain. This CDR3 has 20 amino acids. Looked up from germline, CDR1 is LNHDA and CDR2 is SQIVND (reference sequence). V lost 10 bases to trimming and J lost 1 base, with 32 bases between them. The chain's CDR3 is CATSPRTGESSTRSGNTIYF. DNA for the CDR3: TGTGCCACCAGCCCGAGGACGGGAGAAAGCTCTACACGATCTGGAAACACCATATATTTT.